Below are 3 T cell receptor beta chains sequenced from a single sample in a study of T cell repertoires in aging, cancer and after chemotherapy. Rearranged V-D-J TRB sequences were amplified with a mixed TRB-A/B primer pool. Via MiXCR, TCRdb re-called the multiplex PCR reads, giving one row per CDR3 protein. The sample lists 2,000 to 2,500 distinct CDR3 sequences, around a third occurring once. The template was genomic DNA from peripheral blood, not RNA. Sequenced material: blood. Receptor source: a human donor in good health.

This CDR3 is CASSPNRDSPLHF. CDR3 sequence (DNA): TGTGCCAGCTCACCAAACAGGGATTCACCCCTCCACTTT. The rearrangement links TRBV18 to TRBJ1-6; tentative D call: TRBD1 (6 bases). The CDR3 runs 13 residues. Per germline, CDR1 KGHSH and CDR2 LQKENI. Trimming took 2 bases from V and 8 from J, leaving 7 bases between them. Full variable domain (rest looked up from reference TRBV18 and TRBJ1-6): NAGVMQNPRHLVRRRGQEARLRCSPMKGHSHVYWYRQLPEEGLKFMVYLQKENIIDESGMPKERFSAEFPKEGPSILRIQQVVRGDSAAYFCASSPNRDSPLHFGNGTRLTVT.

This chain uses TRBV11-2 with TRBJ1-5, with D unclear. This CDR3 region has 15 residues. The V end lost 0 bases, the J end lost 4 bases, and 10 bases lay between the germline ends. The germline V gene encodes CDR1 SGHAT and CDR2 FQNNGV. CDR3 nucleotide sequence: TGTGCCAGCAGCTTAGATCCCGGGAGGAATCAGCCCCAGCATTTT. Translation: CASSLDPGRNQPQHF. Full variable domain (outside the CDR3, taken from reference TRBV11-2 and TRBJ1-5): EAGVAQSPRYKIIEKRQSVAFWCNPISGHATLYWYQQILGQGPKLLIQFQNNGVVDDSQLPKDRFSAERLKGVDSTLKIQPAKLEDSAVYLCASSLDPGRNQPQHFGDGTRLSIL.

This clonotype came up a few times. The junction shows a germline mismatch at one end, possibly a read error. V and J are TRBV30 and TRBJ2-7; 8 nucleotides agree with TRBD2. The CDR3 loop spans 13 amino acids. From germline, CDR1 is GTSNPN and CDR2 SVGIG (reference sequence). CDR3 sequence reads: CARSGGQAYEQYF. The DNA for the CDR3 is TGTGCCAGGAGCGGGGGTCAGGCCTACGAGCAGTACTTC.